The 19 T cell receptor beta chains below all came from one sample that was sequenced in a study of cytomegalovirus exposure and HLA in healthy donors (dated by TCRdb to 2016 to 2017). Libraries were prepared through the immunoSEQ multiplex PCR assay. A mixture of 60 forward primers for TCR Vbeta segments and 13 reverse primers for TCR Jbeta segments was used in the multiplex PCR. The table was pulled from immuneACCESS by TCRdb, which kept in-frame rearrangements only. Such tables lose some clones; where checked, under half of the loss comes from unresolved V genes, and the rest has no known cause. The sample records fewer than 150,000 clones, 70% to 80% of which are singletons. The ten largest clones capture approximately 5.1% of the sample. Sequences were obtained from PBMCs. These receptors came from a male donor in good health and CMV-seronegative.

The V call is TRBV6-5, the J call TRBJ2-7, with no clear D. This CDR3 is built from 13 residues. Germline-derived CDR1 and CDR2 are MNHEY and SVGAGI. Trimming shortened V by 5 bases and J by 5 bases, and 13 bases separated the two germline ends. The CDR3 nucleotides are TGTGCCAGCAGTGAGACACGCCCGGACGAGCAGTACTTC. Its translation is CASSETRPDEQYF.

This chain connects TRBV5-6 to TRBJ2-5, with 8 bases that match TRBD1. Trimming took 4 bases from V and 0 from J; bases not matched to a gene: 2. The germline CDR1 and CDR2 sequences are SGHDT and YYEEEE. This CDR3 is 14 amino acids long. The CDR3 protein is CASSRDRYQETQYF. Written as DNA, the CDR3 is TGTGCCAGCAGCCGGGACAGGTACCAAGAGACCCAGTACTTC.

This chain connects TRBV5-4 to TRBJ1-2; D perhaps matches TRBD1 (6 bases). V lost 4 bases and J lost 6, with 13 bases in between. Germline-derived CDR1 and CDR2 are SGHNT and YYREEE (reference sequence). The CDR3 runs 13 residues. The CDR3 DNA reads as TGTGCCAGCAGCCAAAGGGGGGGCAATGGCTACACCTTC. Residues: CASSQRGGNGYTF.

V usage is TRBV11-2 and J usage is TRBJ2-2, with D hard to call. V gave up 1 base and J gave up 6 bases, with 12 bases separating them. Germline CDR1 is SGHAT and CDR2 is FQNNGV. The CDR3 covers 15 residues. The CDR3 coding sequence is TGTGCCAGCAGCTTAGTGGGCCCTCAAGCCGGGGAGCTGTTTTTT. Translated, it gives CASSLVGPQAGELFF.

V gene TRBV29-1 combines with J gene TRBJ2-3; D not resolved. CDR3 length equals 10 residues. V was pared by 7 bases and J by 2 bases, with 4 bases between. Germline CDR1 is SQVTM and CDR2 is ANQGSEA. Here the CDR3 DNA reads TGCAGCGCAGACACAGATACGCAGTATTTT. This gives the protein CSADTDTQYF.

The chain couples TRBV5-4 to TRBJ1-2, with TRBD1 matching 7 bases. CDR3 length: 13 amino acids. Per the germline V gene, CDR1 is SGHNT and CDR2 is YYREEE (reference sequence). Trimming cost V 3 bases and J 6 bases; bases outside gene matches: 5. Here the CDR3 DNA reads TGTGCCAGCAGCTCTTATCAGGGGGATGGCTACACCTTC. It is translated as CASSSYQGDGYTF.

This clone was seen just once. The chain joins TRBV7-2 to TRBJ1-1, with 7 bases that match TRBD1. V dropped 5 bases and J dropped 1; count of bases not matched to a gene: 7. CDR1 and CDR2 (germline): SGHTA, FQGNSA. The CDR3 extends over 15 amino acids. Written as DNA, the CDR3 is TGTGCCAGCAGCCGCGCGGGACAGACGAACACTGAAGCTTTCTTT. Translation gives CASSRAGQTNTEAFF.

The J gene is TRBJ2-1, the V gene TRBV7-2; D not resolved. Trimming cost V 4 bases and J 9 bases, with 10 bases left between them. Germline loops: CDR1 SGHTA, CDR2 FQGNSA. The CDR3 loop spans 12 amino acids. CDR3 sequence (DNA): TGTGCCAGCAGCTGGAGCGAGCCTGAGCAGTTCTTC. Its protein is CASSWSEPEQFF.

This sequence joins TRBV4-1 and TRBJ2-1; TRBD2 aligns across 7 bases. Losses at the gene ends were 4 bases for V and 2 bases for J; bases not matched to a gene: 5. Germline V gene lookup returns CDR1 MGHRA and CDR2 YSYEKL. The CDR3 spans 15 residues. CDR3 sequence (DNA): TGCGCCAGCAGCCGGACTGGGACTACCTACAATGAGCAGTTCTTC. The encoded protein is CASSRTGTTYNEQFF.

The genes are TRBV28 and TRBJ2-3; a possible D gene is TRBD2 (6 bases). CDR1 and CDR2 (germline): MDHEN, SYDVKM. V lost 0 bases and J lost 8, with 15 bases in between. CDR3 length: 15 amino acids. CDR3 protein: CASSLWGSSGGTQYF. The CDR3 DNA reads as TGTGCCAGCAGTTTATGGGGATCTTCCGGGGGTACGCAGTATTTT.

The J gene is TRBJ2-5, the V gene TRBV5-1; TRBD2 might be the D (6 bases). Germline V CDR1 and CDR2: SGHRS, YFSETQ. Deletions cut 3 bases from V and 0 bases from J, with 9 bases between. This CDR3 contains 14 residues. The CDR3 here is CASSSRTNQETQYF. The CDR3 DNA reads as TGCGCCAGCAGCTCTAGGACTAACCAAGAGACCCAGTACTTC.

The J gene is TRBJ2-3, the V gene TRBV10-3, with 10 bases aligning to TRBD2. V lost 7 bases to trimming and J lost 5 bases; unmatched junction nucleotides: 12. Germline V gene lookup returns CDR1 ENHRY and CDR2 SYGVKD. The CDR3 extends over 16 amino acids. The CDR3 here is CAINPQAGGQGDTQYF. As DNA, the CDR3 is TGTGCCATCAACCCACAAGCGGGGGGGCAGGGAGATACGCAGTATTTT.

The V gene is TRBV7-3, the J gene TRBJ1-1; D uncertain. Germline V gives CDR1 SGHTA, CDR2 FQGTGA. CDR3 length: 15 residues. Trimming took 2 bases from V and 1 from J, leaving 11 bases between them. Here the CDR3 reads CASSLEPGGNTEAFF. The CDR3 DNA follows: TGTGCCAGCAGCTTAGAGCCAGGAGGGAACACTGAAGCTTTCTTT. The full variable domain, in which reference TRBV7-3 and TRBJ1-1 provide the parts outside the CDR3, is GAGVSQTPSNKVTEKGKYVELRCDPISGHTALYWYRQSLGQGPEFLIYFQGTGAADDSGLPNDRFFAVRPEGSVSTLKIQRTERGDSAVYLCASSLEPGGNTEAFFGQGTRLTVV.

As DNA, the CDR3 is TGTGCCAGCAGCCCCCTGGAGGGACAGGGTGATGATGGCTACACCTTC. Amino acid sequence: CASSPLEGQGDDGYTF. V usage is TRBV7-6 and J usage is TRBJ1-2; 9 bases are a match to TRBD1. Germline V gene data show CDR1 as SGHVS and CDR2 as FNYEAQ. J lost 6 bases, V lost 5 bases, and 13 bases had no gene match. The CDR3 spans 16 residues.

This chain uses TRBV5-6 with TRBJ2-5; D might be TRBD1 (6 bases). Germline V gene lookup returns CDR1 SGHDT and CDR2 YYEEEE. The length of the CDR3 is 14 residues. Trimming removed 4 bases from V and 4 bases from J, with 14 bases in between. As DNA, the CDR3 is TGTGCCAGCAGCCTCGGGACATTAGGAGAGACCCAGTACTTC. It yields the protein CASSLGTLGETQYF. The whole variable domain, filled in from reference TRBV5-6 and TRBJ2-5, reads DAGVTQSPTHLIKTRGQQVTLRCSPKSGHDTVSWYQQALGQGPQFIFQYYEEEERQRGNFPDRFSGHQFPNYSSELNVNALLLGDSALYLCASSLGTLGETQYFGPGTRLLVL.

The V gene is TRBV4-3, the J gene TRBJ2-3, with D perhaps TRBD2 (5 bases). Germline V gene lookup returns CDR1 LGHNA and CDR2 YSLEER. The CDR3 totals 15 residues. V lost 0 bases and J 4 bases, leaving 11 bases between the germline ends. The CDR3, as DNA: TGCGCCAGCAGCCAAGATTTTGAGGGCGCAGATACGCAGTATTTT. This gives the protein CASSQDFEGADTQYF.

The chain joins TRBV30 to TRBJ1-4, with a weak D call TRBD1 (6 bases). With 7 bases removed from V and 5 bases from J, the gap between germline ends came to 8 bases. Germline V gene data show CDR1 as GTSNPN and CDR2 as SVGIG (reference sequence). The CDR3 is made up of 11 amino acids. CDR3 protein: CAYTGNEKLFF. The CDR3 DNA is TGTGCCTATACAGGGAATGAAAAACTGTTTTTT.

The chain recombines TRBV7-2 with TRBJ2-2, with a tentative D call TRBD1 (5 bases). The germline CDR1 and CDR2 sequences are SGHTA and FQGNSA. The length of the CDR3 is 15 residues. V was cut by 5 bases and J by 5 bases, with 15 bases left in between. CDR3 in amino acids: CASSGGATATGELFF. The CDR3 nucleotides are TGTGCCAGCAGCGGTGGGGCGACGGCTACCGGGGAGCTGTTTTTT.

The J gene is TRBJ2-1, the V gene TRBV5-1; 7 bases are a match to TRBD1. V was pared by 3 bases and J by 8 bases, with 8 bases of the junction left unmatched. The CDR3 sequence is 14 residues long. The germline gives CDR1 SGHRS, CDR2 YFSETQ. The DNA for the CDR3 is TGCGCCAGCAGCTCCGGACAGGATATCGATGAGCAGTTCTTC. Its translation is CASSSGQDIDEQFF.